Following are 2 T cell receptor beta chains from one sample sequenced in a study of blood T cell repertoires in COVID-19. Generated by immunoSEQ multiplex PCR, the TCRdb table keeps only in-frame clones and is missing some. The data hold about 140,000 clones, with 65% to 80% observed a single time. Sequencing used peripheral blood. The receptor source for this set is a woman in her sixties or seventies with acute or convalescent COVID-19.

The gene calls are TRBV5-1 and TRBJ1-2; 7 bases are shared with TRBD1. The CDR3 covers 13 residues. V was pared by 3 bases and J by 4 bases, with 3 bases of the junction left unmatched. The germline CDR1 and CDR2 sequences are SGHRS and YFSETQ. CDR3 in amino acids: CASSSTGSYGYTF. DNA of the CDR3: TGCGCCAGCAGCTCGACAGGGTCCTATGGCTACACCTTC.

This clone was detected only a few times. The chain employs TRBV5-6 and TRBJ2-7; maybe TRBD2 (5 bases). CDR1 is SGHDT and CDR2 is YYEEEE in the germline V gene. The CDR3 consists of 15 residues. V gave up 4 bases and J gave up 2 bases, with 16 bases separating them. CDR3 sequence (DNA): TGTGCCAGCAGCCAACGGTCCCTGGGAGCCTACGAGCAGTACTTC. Translated: CASSQRSLGAYEQYF.